There are many counts of the clone carrying this T cell receptor (beta chain). Study processing details: The assay estimated nucleated cells by amplifying reference gene primers. The repertoire was sequenced with immunoSEQ multiplex PCR; TCRdb's copy has only in-frame clones and lacks some. V, J and clone size are those of that table, while D and trimming were read from the DNA. This sample carries roughly 200,000 clones, roughly 86% of them seen once, and the ten largest clones take about 5.1%. Germline CDR1 reads KGHSH; CDR2 reads LQKENI. V lost 6 bases, J lost 7 bases, and 3 bases stayed unmatched. The CDR3 runs to 14 residues. The data are from a study of blood T cell repertoires in COVID-19. Study summary: COVID-19 samples, acute and convalescent, were from the United States, Italy and Spain. PBMCs, B-cell-depleted T cells, or T cells provided the cDNA or gDNA that made up the material.

The sequenced sample was peripheral blood. The clonotype was recovered from a woman in her sixties or seventies with active or convalescent COVID-19. V and J are TRBV18 and TRBJ1-6; 10 bases agree with TRBD1. CDR3: CASSRQGANSPLHF. CDR3 nucleotides: TGTGCCAGCTCCCGACAGGGGGCGAATTCACCCCTCCACTTT. Drawing the rest from reference TRBV18 and TRBJ1-6, the complete variable domain is NAGVMQNPRHLVRRRGQEARLRCSPMKGHSHVYWYRQLPEEGLKFMVYLQKENIIDESGMPKERFSAEFPKEGPSILRIQQVVRGDSAAYFCASSRQGANSPLHFGNGTRLTVT.